This T cell receptor (beta chain) was sequenced in a study of blood T cell repertoires in COVID-19. Across the whole study: Material from acute and convalescent COVID-19 was sourced from the United States, Italy and Spain. T cells, B-cell-depleted T cells, or PBMCs provided the cDNA or gDNA that served as material.

Original processing notes: Reference gene primer amplification gave nucleated cell count estimates. Profiling relied on immunoSEQ multiplex PCR, and the TCRdb table lists in-frame clones only, not all of them. Clone size and the V and J calls come from that table; the DNA yielded D and trimming. The data show approximately 70,000 clones, about 85% seen once. The CDR3 covers 15 residues. The J segment lost 3 bases and the V segment lost 4 bases, leaving 3 bases of the junction unmatched. CDR1 is SNHLY and CDR2 is FYNNEI in the germline V gene. Material: peripheral blood. V is TRBV2 and J is TRBJ1-6; 7 bases align to TRBD1. The origin of this receptor is a woman aged 80 or over with active or convalescent COVID-19. The CDR3 here is CASSGDSLYNSPLHF. The CDR3 DNA is TGTGCCAGCAGTGGGGACAGTCTCTATAATTCACCCCTCCACTTT. The full variable domain, with the rest looked up from reference TRBV2 and TRBJ1-6, is EPEVTQTPSHQVTQMGQEVILRCVPISNHLYFYWYRQILGQKVEFLVSFYNNEISEKSEIFDDQFSVERPDGSNFTLKIRSTKLEDSAMYFCASSGDSLYNSPLHFGNGTRLTVT.